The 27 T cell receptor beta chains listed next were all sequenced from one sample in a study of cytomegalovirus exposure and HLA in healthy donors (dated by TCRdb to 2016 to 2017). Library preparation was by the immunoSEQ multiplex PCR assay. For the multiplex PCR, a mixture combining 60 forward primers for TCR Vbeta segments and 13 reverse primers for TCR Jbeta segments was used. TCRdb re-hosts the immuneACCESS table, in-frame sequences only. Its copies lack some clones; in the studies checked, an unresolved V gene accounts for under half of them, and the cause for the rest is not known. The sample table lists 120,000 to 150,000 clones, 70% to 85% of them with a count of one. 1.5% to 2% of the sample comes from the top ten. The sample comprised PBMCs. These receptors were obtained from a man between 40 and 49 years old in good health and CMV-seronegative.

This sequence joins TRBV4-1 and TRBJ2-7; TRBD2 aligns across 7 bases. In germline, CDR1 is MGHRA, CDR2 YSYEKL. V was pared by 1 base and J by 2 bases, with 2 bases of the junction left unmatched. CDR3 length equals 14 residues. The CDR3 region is CASSQAGTTYEQYF. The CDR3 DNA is TGCGCCAGCAGCCAAGCCGGGACTACCTACGAGCAGTACTTC.

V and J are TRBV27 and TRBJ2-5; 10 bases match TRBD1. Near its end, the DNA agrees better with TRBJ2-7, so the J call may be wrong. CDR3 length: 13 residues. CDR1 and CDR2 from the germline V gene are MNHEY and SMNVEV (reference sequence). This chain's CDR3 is CASRTGGSYEQYF. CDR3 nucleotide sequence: TGTGCCAGCCGGACAGGGGGCTCCTACGAGCAGTACTTC.

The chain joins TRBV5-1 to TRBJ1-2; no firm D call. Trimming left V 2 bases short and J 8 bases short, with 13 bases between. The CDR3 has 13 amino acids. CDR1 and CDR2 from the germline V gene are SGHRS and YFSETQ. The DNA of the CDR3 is TGCGCCAGCAGCTTCACGGAGGATGGGGGCTACACCTTC. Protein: CASSFTEDGGYTF.

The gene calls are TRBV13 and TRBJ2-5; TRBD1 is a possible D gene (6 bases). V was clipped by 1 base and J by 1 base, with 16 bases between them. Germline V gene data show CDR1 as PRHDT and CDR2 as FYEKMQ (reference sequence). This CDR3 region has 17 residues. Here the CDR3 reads CASSLAKDSLLQETQYF. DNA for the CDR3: TGTGCCAGCAGCTTAGCCAAGGACAGTCTACTCCAAGAGACCCAGTACTTC.

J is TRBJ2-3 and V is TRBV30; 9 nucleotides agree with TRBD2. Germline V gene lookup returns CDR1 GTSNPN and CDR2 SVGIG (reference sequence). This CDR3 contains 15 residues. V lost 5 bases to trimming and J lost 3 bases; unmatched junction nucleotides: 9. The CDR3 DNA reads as TGTGCCTGGGGAATAGCGGGAGCAGGTACAGATACGCAGTATTTT. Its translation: CAWGIAGAGTDTQYF.

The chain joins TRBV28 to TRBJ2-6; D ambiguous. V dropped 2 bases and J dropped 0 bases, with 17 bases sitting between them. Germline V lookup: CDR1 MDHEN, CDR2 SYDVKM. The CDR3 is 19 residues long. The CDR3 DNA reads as TGTGCCAGCAGTTTAAAACCCCGAGATTTTGACTCTGGGGCCAACGTCCTGACTTTC. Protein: CASSLKPRDFDSGANVLTF.

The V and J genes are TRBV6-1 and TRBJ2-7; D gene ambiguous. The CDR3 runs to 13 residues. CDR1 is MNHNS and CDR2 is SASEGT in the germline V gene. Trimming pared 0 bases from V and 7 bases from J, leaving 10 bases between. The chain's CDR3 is CASSEASTSEQYF. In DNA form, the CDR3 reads TGTGCCAGCAGTGAAGCCTCAACAAGTGAGCAGTACTTC.

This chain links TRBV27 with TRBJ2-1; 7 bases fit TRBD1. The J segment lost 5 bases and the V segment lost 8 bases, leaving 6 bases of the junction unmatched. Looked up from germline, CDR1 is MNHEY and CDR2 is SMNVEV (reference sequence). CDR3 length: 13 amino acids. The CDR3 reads CASGTDLNNEQFF. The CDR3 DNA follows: TGTGCCAGCGGGACAGACCTTAACAATGAGCAGTTCTTC.

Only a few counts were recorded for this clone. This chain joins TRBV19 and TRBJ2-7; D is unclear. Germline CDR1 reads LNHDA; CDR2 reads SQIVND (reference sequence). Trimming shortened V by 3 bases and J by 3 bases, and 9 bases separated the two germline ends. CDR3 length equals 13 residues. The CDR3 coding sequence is TGTGCCAGTAGTATCGGTCCCGGCTACGAGCAGTACTTC. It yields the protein CASSIGPGYEQYF.

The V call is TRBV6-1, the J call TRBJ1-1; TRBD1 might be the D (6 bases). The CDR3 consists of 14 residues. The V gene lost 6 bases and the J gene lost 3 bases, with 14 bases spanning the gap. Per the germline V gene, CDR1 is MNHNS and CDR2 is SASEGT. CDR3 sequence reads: CASREQGLYTEAFF. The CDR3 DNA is TGTGCCAGCAGGGAACAGGGTCTTTACACTGAAGCTTTCTTT.

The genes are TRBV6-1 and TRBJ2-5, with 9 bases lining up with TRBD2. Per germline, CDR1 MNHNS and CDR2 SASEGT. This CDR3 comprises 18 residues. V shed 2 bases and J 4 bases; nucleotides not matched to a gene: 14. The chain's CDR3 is CASSERSSGERPPETQYF. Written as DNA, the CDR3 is TGTGCCAGCAGTGAAAGGTCTAGCGGGGAGAGACCACCAGAGACCCAGTACTTC.

CDR3 bases: TGCGCCAGCAGCGTCCTGCCCGGTCGCCTAGCGGGACTAAATACGCAGTATTTT. As protein: CASSVLPGRLAGLNTQYF. V is TRBV4-1 and J is TRBJ2-3; 9 nucleotides align to TRBD2. In germline, CDR1 is MGHRA, CDR2 YSYEKL. The CDR3 is made up of 18 amino acids. The ends lost 5 bases at V and 7 bases at J; junction bases unmatched: 19.

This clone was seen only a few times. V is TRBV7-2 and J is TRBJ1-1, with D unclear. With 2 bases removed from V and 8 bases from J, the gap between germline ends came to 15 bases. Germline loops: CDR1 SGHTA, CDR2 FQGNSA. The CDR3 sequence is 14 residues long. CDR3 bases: TGTGCCAGCAGCTTAAACTCCCCCCCCACCGAAGCTTTCTTT. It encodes CASSLNSPPTEAFF.

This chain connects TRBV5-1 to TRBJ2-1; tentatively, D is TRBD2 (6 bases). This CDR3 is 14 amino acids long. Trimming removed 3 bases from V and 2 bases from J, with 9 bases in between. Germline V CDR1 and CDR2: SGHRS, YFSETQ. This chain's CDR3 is CASSWLAAYNEQFF. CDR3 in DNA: TGCGCCAGCAGCTGGTTAGCGGCCTACAATGAGCAGTTCTTC.

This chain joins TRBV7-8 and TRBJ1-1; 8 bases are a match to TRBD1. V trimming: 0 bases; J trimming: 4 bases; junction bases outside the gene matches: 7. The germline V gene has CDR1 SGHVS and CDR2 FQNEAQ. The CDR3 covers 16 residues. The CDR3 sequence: CASSLAAGQVPTEAFF. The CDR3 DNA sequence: TGTGCCAGCAGCTTAGCAGCGGGACAGGTGCCCACTGAAGCTTTCTTT.

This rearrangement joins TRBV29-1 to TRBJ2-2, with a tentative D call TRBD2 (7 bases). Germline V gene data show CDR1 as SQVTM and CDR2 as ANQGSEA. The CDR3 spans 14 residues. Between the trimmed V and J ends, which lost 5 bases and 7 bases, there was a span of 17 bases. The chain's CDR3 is CSVIVGGPIGELFF. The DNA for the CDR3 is TGCAGCGTTATAGTGGGGGGGCCAATCGGGGAGCTGTTTTTT.

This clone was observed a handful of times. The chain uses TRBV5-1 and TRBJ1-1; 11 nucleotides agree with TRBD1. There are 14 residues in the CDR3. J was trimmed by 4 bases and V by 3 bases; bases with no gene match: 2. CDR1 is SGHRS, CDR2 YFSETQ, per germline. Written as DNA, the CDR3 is TGCGCCAGCAGCTGGACAGGGGGCTTCACTGAAGCTTTCTTT. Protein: CASSWTGGFTEAFF.

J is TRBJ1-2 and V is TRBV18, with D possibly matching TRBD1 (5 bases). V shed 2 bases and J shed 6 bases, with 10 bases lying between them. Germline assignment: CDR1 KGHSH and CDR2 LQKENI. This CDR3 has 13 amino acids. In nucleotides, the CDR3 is TGTGCCAGCTCACCAACCGGGGGTGATGGCTACACCTTC. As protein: CASSPTGGDGYTF.

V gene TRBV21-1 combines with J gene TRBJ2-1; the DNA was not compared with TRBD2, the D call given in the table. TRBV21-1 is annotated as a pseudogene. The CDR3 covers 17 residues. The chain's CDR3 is CASSSRRGLAGYNEQFF. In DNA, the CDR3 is TGTGCCAGCAGCTCGCGACGGGGACTAGCGGGGTACAATGAGCAGTTCTTC.

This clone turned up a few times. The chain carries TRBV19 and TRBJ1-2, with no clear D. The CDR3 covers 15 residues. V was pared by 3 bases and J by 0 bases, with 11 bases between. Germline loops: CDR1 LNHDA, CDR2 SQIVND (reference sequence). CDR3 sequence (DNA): TGTGCCAGTAGTATTAGGCAGGACTCTAACTATGGCTACACCTTC. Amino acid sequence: CASSIRQDSNYGYTF.

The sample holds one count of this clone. The CDR3 loop reads CASSPPGGEQYF. The CDR3 DNA reads TGTGCCAGCTCACCACCGGGAGGAGAGCAGTACTTC. This chain connects TRBV18 to TRBJ2-7, with D perhaps matching TRBD2 (6 bases). V was trimmed by 0 bases and J by 7 bases, leaving 7 bases between them. The CDR3 runs 12 residues. Germline V CDR1 and CDR2: KGHSH, LQKENI.

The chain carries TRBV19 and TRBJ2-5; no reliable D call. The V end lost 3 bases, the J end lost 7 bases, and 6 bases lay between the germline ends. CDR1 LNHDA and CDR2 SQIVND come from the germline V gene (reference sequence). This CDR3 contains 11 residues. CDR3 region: CASSMTGTQYF. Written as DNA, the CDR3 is TGTGCCAGTAGTATGACGGGGACCCAGTACTTC.

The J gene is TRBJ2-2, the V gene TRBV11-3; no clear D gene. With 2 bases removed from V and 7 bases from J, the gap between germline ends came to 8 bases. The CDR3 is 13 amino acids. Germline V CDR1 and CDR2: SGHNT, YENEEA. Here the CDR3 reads CASSLLADGELFF. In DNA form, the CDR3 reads TGTGCCAGCAGCTTACTCGCGGACGGGGAGCTGTTTTTT.

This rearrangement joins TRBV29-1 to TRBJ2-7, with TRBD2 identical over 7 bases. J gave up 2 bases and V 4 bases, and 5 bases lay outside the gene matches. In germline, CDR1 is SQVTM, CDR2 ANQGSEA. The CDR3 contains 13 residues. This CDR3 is CSVAPGLTYEQYF. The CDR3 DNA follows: TGCAGCGTTGCCCCGGGACTAACCTACGAGCAGTACTTC.

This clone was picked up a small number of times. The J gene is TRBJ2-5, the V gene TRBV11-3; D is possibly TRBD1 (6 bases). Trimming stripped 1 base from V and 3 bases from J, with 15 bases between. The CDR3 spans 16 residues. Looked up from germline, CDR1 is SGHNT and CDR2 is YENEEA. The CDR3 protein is CASSLVMGTPEETQYF. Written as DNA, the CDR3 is TGTGCCAGCAGCTTAGTTATGGGGACACCTGAAGAGACCCAGTACTTC.

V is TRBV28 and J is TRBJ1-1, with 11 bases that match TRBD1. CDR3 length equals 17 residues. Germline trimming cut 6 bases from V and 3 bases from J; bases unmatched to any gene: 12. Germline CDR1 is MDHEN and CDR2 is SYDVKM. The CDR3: CASRGPMDRGLYTEAFF. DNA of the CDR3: TGTGCCAGCAGGGGGCCTATGGACAGGGGGCTTTACACTGAAGCTTTCTTT.

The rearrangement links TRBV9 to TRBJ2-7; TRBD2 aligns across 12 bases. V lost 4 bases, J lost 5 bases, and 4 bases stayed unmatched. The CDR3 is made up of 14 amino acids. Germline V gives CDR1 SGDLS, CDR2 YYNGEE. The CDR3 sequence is CASSLAGGPDEQYF. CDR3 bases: TGTGCCAGCAGCCTAGCGGGGGGGCCTGACGAGCAGTACTTC.